The 8 T cell receptor beta chains presented below share a single source sample, sequenced in a study of blood T cell repertoires in COVID-19. Clones were read by immunoSEQ multiplex PCR, and TCRdb kept only the in-frame ones, dropping some. Of about 72,000 clones listed, 90% to 95% were seen once; the top ten hold around 6.7%. Sequencing was done on a sample of peripheral blood. The source of these receptors is a human donor in a cohort sampled during active COVID-19.

This rearrangement joins TRBV30 to TRBJ1-1; D not resolved. The V and J ends lost 2 bases and 1 base respectively, with 14 bases between them. The CDR3 is 15 amino acids. CDR1 is GTSNPN and CDR2 is SVGIG in the germline V gene (reference sequence). DNA for the CDR3: TGTGCCTGGAGTCCCATCCCACCAGAGAACACTGAAGCTTTCTTT. This gives the protein CAWSPIPPENTEAFF.

This clone appeared a single time. The chain couples TRBV11-2 to TRBJ2-3; no clear D gene. Germline CDR1 SGHAT, CDR2 FQNNGV. V was cut by 5 bases and J by 10 bases, with 25 bases left in between. The CDR3 sequence is 16 residues long. CDR3: CASSPFRGIAPFAQYF. In nucleotides, the CDR3 is TGTGCCAGCAGCCCCTTCCGAGGCATCGCCCCGTTTGCGCAGTATTTT.

The chain recombines TRBV9 with TRBJ1-1, with D possibly being TRBD1 (6 bases). Germline CDR1 reads SGDLS; CDR2 reads YYNGEE. The length of the CDR3 is 15 residues. The V gene lost 4 bases and the J gene lost 3 bases, with 16 bases spanning the gap. The CDR3 nucleotides read TGTGCCAGCAGCTTCAGCTGGGGACACGACACTGAAGCTTTCTTT. It codes for CASSFSWGHDTEAFF.

This rearrangement joins TRBV7-9 to TRBJ1-1; D remains ambiguous. CDR3 length equals 13 residues. Germline assignment: CDR1 SEHNR and CDR2 FQNEAQ (reference sequence). V was cut by 3 bases and J by 4 bases, with 9 bases left in between. The DNA for the CDR3 is TGTGCCAGCAGCTTCCCGGGTAGCACTGAAGCTTTCTTT. Translation: CASSFPGSTEAFF. The entire variable domain, with the rest obtained from reference TRBV7-9 and TRBJ1-1, is as follows: DTGVSQNPRHKITKRGQNVTFRCDPISEHNRLYWYRQTLGQGPEFLTYFQNEAQLEKSRLLSDRFSAERPKGSFSTLEIQRTEQGDSAMYLCASSFPGSTEAFFGQGTRLTVV.

The chain links TRBV5-1 to TRBJ1-6; D is undetermined. From germline, CDR1 is SGHRS and CDR2 YFSETQ. The CDR3 contains 15 residues. Trimming took 0 bases from V and 9 from J, leaving 13 bases between them. CDR3 in amino acids: CASSLETATGSPLHF. The CDR3 bases are TGCGCCAGCAGCTTGGAAACGGCCACGGGTTCACCCCTCCACTTT.

The CDR3: CASSPSGRAGDTQYF. Written as DNA, the CDR3 is TGTGCCAGCAGTCCCAGCGGGAGGGCCGGAGATACGCAGTATTTT. The V gene is TRBV6-6, the J gene TRBJ2-3, with TRBD2 identical over 10 bases. The CDR3 consists of 15 residues. Germline CDR1 reads MNHNY; CDR2 reads SVGAGI (reference sequence). V lost 5 bases to trimming and J lost 5 bases; unmatched junction nucleotides: 7.

The chain has TRBV9 and TRBJ1-2; TRBD1 is a possible D gene (5 bases). Trimming took off 0 bases at V and 7 bases at J, with 13 bases between the two ends. The V gene's germline CDR1 is SGDLS and CDR2 YYNGEE. The CDR3 length is 14 residues. Here the CDR3 reads CASSVGEGAGGYTF. DNA for the CDR3: TGTGCCAGCAGCGTAGGCGAAGGGGCTGGTGGCTACACCTTC. The full variable domain, its missing parts supplied by reference TRBV9 and TRBJ1-2, is DSGVTQTPKHLITATGQRVTLRCSPRSGDLSVYWYQQSLDQGLQFLIQYYNGEERAKGNILERFSAQQFPDLHSELNLSSLELGDSALYFCASSVGEGAGGYTFGSGTRLTVV.

The V gene is TRBV7-9, the J gene TRBJ2-1, with 11 nucleotides matching TRBD2. The CDR3 sequence is 15 residues long. Losses at the gene ends were 1 base for V and 8 bases for J; bases not matched to a gene: 4. The germline V gene encodes CDR1 SEHNR and CDR2 FQNEAQ (reference sequence). CDR3 sequence (DNA): TGTGCCAGCAGCTTAGGCGCTAGCGGGGGGCATGAGCAGTTCTTC. This encodes CASSLGASGGHEQFF.